These T cell receptor beta chains were read from a single sample in a study of response to subunit inactivated influenza vaccine. MiXCR was run by TCRdb on the RT-PCR reads, yielding one entry per CDR3 protein. The data show 650,000 to 800,000 distinct CDR3 sequences, less than 20% seen once. The source material was PBMCs from blood, sampled more than 4 days after vaccination. All receptors derive from a man aged 45-65 years who received an inactivated influenza vaccine. Each CDR3 is given without its conserved first and last residue.

v_call	j_call	cdr3_aa
TRBV11-1	TRBJ1-1	ASSWDRRNTEAF
TRBV10-3	TRBJ2-3	AISVGSSTDTQY
TRBV11-2	TRBJ2-5	ASSLMSQGRETQY
TRBV5-1	TRBJ2-7	ASSLEGQGSTYEQY
TRBV6-5	TRBJ2-7	ASSYPDTADYEQY
TRBV11-2	TRBJ2-5	ASSFDTGTGRS
TRBV12-3/TRBV12-4	TRBJ1-1	ASSSPIRTEAF
TRBV3-1	TRBJ2-1	ASSQDMYNEQF
TRBV5-1	TRBJ2-7	ASSDKGEQY
TRBV12-3/TRBV12-4	TRBJ1-5	ASSPGGGIANQPQH
TRBV7-8	TRBJ1-1	ASSLLGDTEAF
TRBV11-2	TRBJ1-2	ASSLVTGTGLGYT
TRBV6-2/TRBV6-3	TRBJ2-7	ASRKTAGTVYEQY
TRBV29-1	TRBJ1-1	SVLGYEAF
TRBV20-1	TRBJ2-3	SAQDMARPSTDTQY
TRBV14	TRBJ2-5	ASSPTILAMGRETQY
TRBV20-1	TRBJ1-1	SARVPEIEAF
TRBV5-4	TRBJ1-6	ASSLLGTVNSPLH
TRBV28	TRBJ1-1	ASSDHRRNTEAF
TRBV20-1	TRBJ2-3	SARATSGSDTQY
TRBV5-1	TRBJ1-1	ASSLGAGKMNTEAF
TRBV7-8	TRBJ2-2	ASSLAGGTGNTGELF
TRBV19	TRBJ1-3	ASSTFSSGNTIY
TRBV10-3	TRBJ2-2	AISEDTPTYGELF
TRBV6-4	TRBJ2-3	ASIRLAGSTDTQY
TRBV10-3	TRBJ2-2	AIRGEGTGELF
TRBV20-1	TRBJ2-1	SAAQSGYNEQF
TRBV7-2	TRBJ2-2	ASTSSGRRTGELF
TRBV6-2/TRBV6-3	TRBJ1-5	ASSYGRVLNQPQH
TRBV9	TRBJ1-5	ASSVGHDSNQPQH
TRBV5-1	TRBJ2-3	ASSLQFSTDTQY
TRBV12-3/TRBV12-4	TRBJ1-3	ASSYLGQGSGNTIY